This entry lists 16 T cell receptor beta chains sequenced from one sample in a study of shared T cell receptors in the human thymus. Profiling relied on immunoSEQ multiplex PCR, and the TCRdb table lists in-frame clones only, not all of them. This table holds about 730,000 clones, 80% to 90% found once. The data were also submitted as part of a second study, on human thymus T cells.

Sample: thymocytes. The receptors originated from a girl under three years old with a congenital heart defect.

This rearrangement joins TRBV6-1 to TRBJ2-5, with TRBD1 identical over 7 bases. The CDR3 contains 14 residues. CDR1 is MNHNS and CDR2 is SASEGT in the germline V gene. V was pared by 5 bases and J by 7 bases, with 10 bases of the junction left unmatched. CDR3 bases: TGTGCCAGCAGTCCCCGAAGGACAGGAGTGACCCAGTACTTC. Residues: CASSPRRTGVTQYF.

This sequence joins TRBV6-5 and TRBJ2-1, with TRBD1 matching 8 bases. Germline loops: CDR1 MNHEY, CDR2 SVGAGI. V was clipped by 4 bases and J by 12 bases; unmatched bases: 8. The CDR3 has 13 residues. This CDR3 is CASSLNRGNGQFF. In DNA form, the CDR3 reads TGTGCCAGCAGTTTAAACAGGGGGAACGGGCAGTTCTTC.

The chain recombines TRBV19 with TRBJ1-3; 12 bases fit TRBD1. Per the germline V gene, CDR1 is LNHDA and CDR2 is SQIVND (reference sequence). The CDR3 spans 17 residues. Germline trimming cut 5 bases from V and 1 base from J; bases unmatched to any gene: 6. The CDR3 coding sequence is TGTGCCAGTAGTGGGGGACAGGGGGCGATGTCTGGAAACACCATATATTTT. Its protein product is CASSGGQGAMSGNTIYF.

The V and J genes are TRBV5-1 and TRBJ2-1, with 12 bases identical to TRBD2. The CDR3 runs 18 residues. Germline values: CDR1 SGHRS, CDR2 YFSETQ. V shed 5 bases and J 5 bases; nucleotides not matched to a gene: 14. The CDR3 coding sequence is TGCGCCAGCAGTCACAATTCCCCTAGCGGGGGGGCACACAATGAGCAGTTCTTC. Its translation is CASSHNSPSGGAHNEQFF.

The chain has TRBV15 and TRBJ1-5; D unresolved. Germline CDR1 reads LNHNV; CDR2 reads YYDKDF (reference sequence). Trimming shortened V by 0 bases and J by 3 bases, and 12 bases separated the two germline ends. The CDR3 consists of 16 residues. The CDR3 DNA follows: TGTGCCACCAGCAGAGATGGAGACGGAATCAATCAGCCCCAGCATTTT. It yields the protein CATSRDGDGINQPQHF.

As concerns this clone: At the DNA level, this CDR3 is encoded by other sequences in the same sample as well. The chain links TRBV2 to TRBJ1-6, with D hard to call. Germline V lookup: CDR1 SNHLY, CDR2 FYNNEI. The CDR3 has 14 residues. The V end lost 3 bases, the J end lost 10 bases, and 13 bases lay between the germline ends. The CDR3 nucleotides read TGTGCCAGCAGTGAGTGGTTTGAGGGATCACCCCTCCACTTT. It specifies CASSEWFEGSPLHF.

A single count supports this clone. The CDR3 here is CASSQERRATNEKLFF. The CDR3, as DNA: TGCGCCAGCAGCCAAGAGAGGCGCGCAACTAATGAAAAACTGTTTTTT. The rearrangement joins TRBV4-3 to TRBJ1-4, with D uncertain. V was trimmed by 0 bases and J by 0 bases, leaving 8 bases between them. This CDR3 region has 16 residues. Germline CDR1 reads LGHNA; CDR2 reads YSLEER.

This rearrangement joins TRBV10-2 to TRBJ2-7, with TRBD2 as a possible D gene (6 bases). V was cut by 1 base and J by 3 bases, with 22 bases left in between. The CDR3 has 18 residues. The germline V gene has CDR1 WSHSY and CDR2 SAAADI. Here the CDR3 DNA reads TGCGCCAGCAGTGAGTGTTGCGGGGCACCACCGCATAGCTACGAGCAGTACTTC. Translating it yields CASSECCGAPPHSYEQYF.

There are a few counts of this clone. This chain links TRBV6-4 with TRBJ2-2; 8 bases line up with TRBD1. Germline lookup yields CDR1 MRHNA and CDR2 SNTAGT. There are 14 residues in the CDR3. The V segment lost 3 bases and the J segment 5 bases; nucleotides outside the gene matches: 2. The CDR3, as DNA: TGTGCCAGCAGTGATCGGACAGGGACCGGGGAGCTGTTTTTT. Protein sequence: CASSDRTGTGELFF.

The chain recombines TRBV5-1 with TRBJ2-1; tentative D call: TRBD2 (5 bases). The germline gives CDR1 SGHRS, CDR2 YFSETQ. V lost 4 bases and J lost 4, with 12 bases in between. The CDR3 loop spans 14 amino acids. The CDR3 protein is CASSPASPYNEQFF. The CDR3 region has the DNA TGCGCCAGCAGCCCGGCTAGCCCATACAATGAGCAGTTCTTC.

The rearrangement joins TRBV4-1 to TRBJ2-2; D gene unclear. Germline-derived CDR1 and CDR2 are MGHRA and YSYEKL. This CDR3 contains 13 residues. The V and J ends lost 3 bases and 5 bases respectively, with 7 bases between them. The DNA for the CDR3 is TGCGCCAGCAGCCACGTTAAAACCGGGGAGCTGTTTTTT. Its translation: CASSHVKTGELFF.

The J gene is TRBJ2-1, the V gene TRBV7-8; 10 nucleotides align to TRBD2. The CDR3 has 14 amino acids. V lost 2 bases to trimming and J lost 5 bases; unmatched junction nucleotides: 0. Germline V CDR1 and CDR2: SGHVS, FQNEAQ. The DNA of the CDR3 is TGTGCCAGCAGCTTACTAGCGGGGGACAATGAGCAGTTCTTC. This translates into CASSLLAGDNEQFF. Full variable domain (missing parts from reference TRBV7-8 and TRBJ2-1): GAGVSQSPRYKVAKRGQDVALRCDPISGHVSLFWYQQALGQGPEFLTYFQNEAQLDKSGLPSDRFFAERPEGSVSTLKIQRTQQEDSAVYLCASSLLAGDNEQFFGPGTRLTVL.

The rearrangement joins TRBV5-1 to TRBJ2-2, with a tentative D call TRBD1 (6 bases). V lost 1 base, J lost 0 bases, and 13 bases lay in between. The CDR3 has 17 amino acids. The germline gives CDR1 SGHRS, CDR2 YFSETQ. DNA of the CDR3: TGCGCCAGCAGCTTGTTGCTGGGGGCCGCGAACACCGGGGAGCTGTTTTTT. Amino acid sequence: CASSLLLGAANTGELFF.

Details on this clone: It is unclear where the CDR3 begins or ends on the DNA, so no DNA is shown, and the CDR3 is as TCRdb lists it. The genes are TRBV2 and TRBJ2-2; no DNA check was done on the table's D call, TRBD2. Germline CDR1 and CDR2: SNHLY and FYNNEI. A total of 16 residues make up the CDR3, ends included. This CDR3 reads CASIRFGGWRTGELFF.

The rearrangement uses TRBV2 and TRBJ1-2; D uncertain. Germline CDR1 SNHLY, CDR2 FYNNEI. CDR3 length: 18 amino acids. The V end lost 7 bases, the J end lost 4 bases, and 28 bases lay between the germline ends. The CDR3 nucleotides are TGTGCCAGCAAGGTTTTGATGGACTGTGACGGTCGGGGCTATGGCTACACCTTC. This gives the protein CASKVLMDCDGRGYGYTF. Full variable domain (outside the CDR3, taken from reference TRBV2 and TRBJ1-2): EPEVTQTPSHQVTQMGQEVILRCVPISNHLYFYWYRQILGQKVEFLVSFYNNEISEKSEIFDDQFSVERPDGSNFTLKIRSTKLEDSAMYFCASKVLMDCDGRGYGYTFGSGTRLTVV.

CDR3 DNA sequence: TGTGCCAGCAGACTAGGCGGTGAGCAGTTCTTC. It specifies CASRLGGEQFF. The chain has TRBV6-5 and TRBJ2-1, with D possibly being TRBD2 (5 bases). The CDR3 consists of 11 residues. From germline, CDR1 is MNHEY and CDR2 SVGAGI. Trimming left V 6 bases short and J 9 bases short, with 9 bases between.